Below, 3 T cell receptor beta chains from the same sample are listed, as sequenced in a study of beta chain features in type 1 diabetes. Study observations and caveats: TCRB CDR3s from Type 1 diabetes patients were moderately but significantly shorter in all four CD4+ subsets.

Expressed TCRB transcripts were sequenced after all isolated RNA was converted to cDNA. Sequencing was performed with immunoSEQ multiplex PCR; in TCRdb, only in-frame clones are kept and a portion is missing. This sample has around 650,000 clones; around 12% occur once, and the top ten carry approximately 0.11%. No cognate antigen is known for these TCRs. The sequenced sample consisted of naive CD4+ T cells from blood. These receptors were taken from a man aged 25 to 40 with type 1 diabetes.

V and J are TRBV4-3 and TRBJ2-1, with 7 positions matching TRBD2. Germline V lookup: CDR1 LGHNA, CDR2 YSLEER. The CDR3 covers 13 residues. The V and J ends lost 4 bases and 9 bases, in that order; junction bases with no gene match: 6. CDR3 nucleotide sequence: TGCGCCAGCAGCCCATCAGGCGGGAGTGAGCAGTTCTTC. It codes for CASSPSGGSEQFF.

This clone was seen only a few times. The CDR3 loop is CASSEGNRDGKNIQYF. The CDR3 region has the DNA TGTGCCAGCAGTGAAGGAAACAGGGATGGGAAAAACATTCAGTACTTC. This chain joins TRBV2 and TRBJ2-4, with a tentative D call TRBD1 (6 bases). CDR3 length: 16 residues. V was trimmed by 1 base and J by 4 bases, leaving 14 bases between them. Germline CDR1 reads SNHLY; CDR2 reads FYNNEI.

The sample holds a few counts of this clone. V and J are TRBV6-5 and TRBJ2-5; D is uncertain. The CDR3 runs to 13 residues. The ends were cut back, 5 bases at V and 1 base at J, with 8 bases in the middle. Germline V gives CDR1 MNHEY, CDR2 SVGAGI. CDR3 sequence (DNA): TGTGCCAGCAGTCGCAGCCGCCAAGAGACCCAGTACTTC. Its translation is CASSRSRQETQYF.